The source of this T cell receptor beta chain is a study of cytomegalovirus exposure and HLA in healthy donors. Study conclusions and caveats: As was reported, the HLA-A and HLA-B alleles of most subjects were accurately predicted from TCR beta sequences. In a later analysis, a genetic analysis reported fewer productive-TCR N-insertions in an Asian-associated ancestry cluster than the cohort average.

PCR was performed using 60 Vbeta and 13 Jbeta primers. Original analysis: A later analysis tallied 65 million to 85 million unique TCR beta chains, 9 million to 12 million of them shared. Measured with immunoSEQ multiplex PCR; TCRdb has only the in-frame clones, and not every one. The V and J calls and clone size are taken from that table; D and trimming were inferred from the DNA. Of roughly 80,000 clones listed, roughly two thirds are singletons. A remark on this clone: Its cognate antigen is unknown.

The specimen sequenced was PBMCs. This clonotype originated in a woman in her forties or fifties in good health and CMV-seropositive.

CDR3 nucleotides: TGTGCCAGCAGTGAAACCGGACAGACCCAAGAGACCCAGTACTTC. Translation gives CASSETGQTQETQYF. This rearrangement joins TRBV6-1 to TRBJ2-5, with D tentatively TRBD1 (6 bases). This CDR3 is 15 amino acids long. Germline loops: CDR1 MNHNS, CDR2 SASEGT. V was pared by 2 bases and J by 1 base, with 11 bases between.